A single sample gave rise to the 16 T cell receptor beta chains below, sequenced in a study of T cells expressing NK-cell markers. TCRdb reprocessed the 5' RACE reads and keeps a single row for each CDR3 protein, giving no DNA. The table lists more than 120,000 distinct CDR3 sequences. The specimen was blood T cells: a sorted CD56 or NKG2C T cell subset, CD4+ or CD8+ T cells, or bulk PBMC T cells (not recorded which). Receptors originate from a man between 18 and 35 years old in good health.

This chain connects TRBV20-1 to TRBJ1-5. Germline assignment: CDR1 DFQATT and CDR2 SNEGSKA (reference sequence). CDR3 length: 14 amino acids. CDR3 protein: CSARDRPEGKPQHF.

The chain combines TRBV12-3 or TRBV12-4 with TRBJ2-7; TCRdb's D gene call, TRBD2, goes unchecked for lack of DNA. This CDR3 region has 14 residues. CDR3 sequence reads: CASSWTSGSVEQYF.

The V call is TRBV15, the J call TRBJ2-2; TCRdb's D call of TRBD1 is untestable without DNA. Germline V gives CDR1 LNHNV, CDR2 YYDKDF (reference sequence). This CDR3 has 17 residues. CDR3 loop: CATSYAPGQGFTGELFF.

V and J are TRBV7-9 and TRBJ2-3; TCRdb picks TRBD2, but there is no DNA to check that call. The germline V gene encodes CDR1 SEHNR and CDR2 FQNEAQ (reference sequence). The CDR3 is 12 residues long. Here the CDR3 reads CASAGGPDTQYF.

The chain's CDR3 is CSVDDQGSSYQETQYF. The rearrangement uses TRBV29-1 and TRBJ2-5. CDR1 is SQVTM, CDR2 ANQGSEA, per germline. This CDR3 has 16 amino acids.

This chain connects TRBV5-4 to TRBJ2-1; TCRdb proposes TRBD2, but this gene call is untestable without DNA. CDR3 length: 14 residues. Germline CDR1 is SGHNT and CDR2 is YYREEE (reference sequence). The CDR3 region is CASSDLAGVDEQFF.

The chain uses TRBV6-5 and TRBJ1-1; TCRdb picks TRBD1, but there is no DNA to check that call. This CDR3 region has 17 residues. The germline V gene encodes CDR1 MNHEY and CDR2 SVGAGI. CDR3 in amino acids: CASSYPLGQELNTEAFF.

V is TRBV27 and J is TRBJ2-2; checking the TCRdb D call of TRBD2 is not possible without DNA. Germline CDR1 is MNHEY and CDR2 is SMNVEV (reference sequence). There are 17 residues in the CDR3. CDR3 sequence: CASSFRREGTNTGELFF.

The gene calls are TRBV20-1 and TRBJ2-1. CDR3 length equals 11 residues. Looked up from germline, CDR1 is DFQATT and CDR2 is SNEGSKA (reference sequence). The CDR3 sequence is CSARVTNEQFF.

This CDR3 reads CASISGTSGRADEQFF. The chain is built from TRBV19 and TRBJ2-1; no DNA is available, so the TRBD2 call from TCRdb remains unchecked. The germline CDR1 and CDR2 sequences are LNHDA and SQIVND (reference sequence). The CDR3 extends over 16 amino acids.

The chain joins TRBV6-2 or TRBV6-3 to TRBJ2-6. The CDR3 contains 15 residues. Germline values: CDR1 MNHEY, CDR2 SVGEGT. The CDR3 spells CASSPTLSGANVLTF.

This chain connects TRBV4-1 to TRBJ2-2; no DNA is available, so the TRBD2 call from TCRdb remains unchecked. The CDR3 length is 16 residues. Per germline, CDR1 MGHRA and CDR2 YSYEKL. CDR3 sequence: CASSQTSGANTGELFF.

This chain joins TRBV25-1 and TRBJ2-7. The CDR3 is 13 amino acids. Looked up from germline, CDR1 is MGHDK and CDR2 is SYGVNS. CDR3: CASSEYRDYEQYF.

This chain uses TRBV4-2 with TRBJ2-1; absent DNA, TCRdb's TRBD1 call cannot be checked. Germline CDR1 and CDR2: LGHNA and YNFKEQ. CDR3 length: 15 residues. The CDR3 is CASSLLGQGVDEQFF.

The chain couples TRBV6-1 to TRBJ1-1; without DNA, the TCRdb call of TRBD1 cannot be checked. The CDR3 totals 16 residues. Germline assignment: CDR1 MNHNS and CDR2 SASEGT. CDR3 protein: CASRSDPTGDDTEAFF.

CDR3 loop: CASKTSGSSGANVLTF. The chain has TRBV2 and TRBJ2-6; the TCRdb D gene call, TRBD2, has no DNA to confirm it. Germline CDR1 and CDR2: SNHLY and FYNNEI. CDR3 length: 16 residues.